The rows below give T cell receptor beta chains drawn from one sample of a study of shared clonotypes between healthy human individuals. Clones were sequenced by immunoSEQ multiplex PCR, and TCRdb holds only the in-frame ones, with some missing. Of about 480,000 clones in the sample, over 60% were seen once. Sample: PBMCs. The receptors stem from a woman aged 40-49 years in good health. Some clones in this sample may be carry-over from other donors' samples. Each CDR3 is given without its conserved first and last residue.

length | J | V | CDR3
13 | TRBJ2-7 | TRBV7-2 | ASANSGGSSYEQY
12 | TRBJ2-7 | TRBV5-1 | ASSPGAYNYEQY
15 | TRBJ1-5 | TRBV18 | ASSPKQNSRYNQPQH
13 | TRBJ2-1 | TRBV14 | ASSQELAGVSEQF
14 | TRBJ2-7 | TRBV18 | ASSPPVGKWSDEQY
12 | TRBJ1-3 | TRBV18 | ASSPQGSGNTIY
12 | TRBJ2-3 | TRBV5-1 | ATGAGLITDTQY
11 | TRBJ1-2 | TRBV27 | ASRQDPNYGYT
14 | TRBJ2-3 | TRBV28 | ASSSQTGPSTDTQY
12 | TRBJ2-1 | TRBV11-2 | ASSLDPGMNEQF
12 | TRBJ2-3 | TRBV9 | ASSVTASTDTQY
12 | TRBJ2-1 | TRBV4-1 | ASSQESSVNEQF
12 | TRBJ1-1 | TRBV5-1 | ASSSGGRGTEAF
10 | TRBJ2-7 | TRBV19 | ASSRGPYEQY
13 | TRBJ2-7 | TRBV19 | ASSIERQGPYEQY
18 | TRBJ2-1 | TRBV7-8 | ASSLADRASGEPTYNEQF
14 | TRBJ1-4 | TRBV10-3 | AISETRQGENEKLF
13 | TRBJ2-1 | TRBV5-4 | ASSRGLAAINEQF
11 | TRBJ2-7 | TRBV29-1 | SVRTSGTHEQY
13 | TRBJ1-1 | TRBV6-5 | ASSYEGSPNTEAF
13 | TRBJ2-4 | TRBV18 | ASSPTGTGVHIQY
12 | TRBJ2-2 | TRBV7-9 | ASSPFGQAGELF
12 | TRBJ2-7 | TRBV7-8 | ASSWGTEGYEQY
14 | TRBJ2-3 | TRBV7-2 | ASSLGRASIADTQY
10 | TRBJ2-3 | TRBV7-9 | ASSLSSDTQY
13 | TRBJ1-4 | TRBV5-4 | ASSTDPATNEKLF
14 | TRBJ2-7 | TRBV7-6 | ASSLADTAGNYEQY
14 | TRBJ1-1 | TRBV19 | ASSKTGVRVNTEAF
12 | TRBJ2-2 | TRBV6-7 | ASRSGTDTGELF
9 | TRBJ1-2 | TRBV20-1 | SASDNYGYT
12 | TRBJ2-1 | TRBV7-7 | ASSLQISANEQF
17 | TRBJ2-7 | TRBV14 | ASSLATSGSNYGGVEQY
15 | TRBJ2-3 | TRBV7-2 | ASSLDYLAGVTDTQY
14 | TRBJ2-7 | TRBV4-1 | ASSQDHGQGAREQY
13 | TRBJ2-5 | TRBV19 | ASSRRDRGGETQY
11 | TRBJ2-7 | TRBV6-5 | ASSGLGVYEQY
13 | TRBJ2-3 | TRBV25-1 | ASSGGGASADTQY
11 | TRBJ1-1 | TRBV6-1 | ASMEQVGTEAF
13 | TRBJ2-3 | TRBV18 | ASSPEFLRTDTQY
12 | TRBJ1-2 | TRBV5-1 | ASSLTTGAYGYT
13 | TRBJ2-2 | TRBV6-5 | ASSTGQGARGELF
12 | TRBJ1-6 | TRBV18 | ASSPAGDNSPLH
14 | TRBJ2-7 | TRBV27 | ATNPGLAGGPYEQY
11 | TRBJ2-3 | TRBV19 | ASSPGRGYTQY
11 | TRBJ2-7 | TRBV7-2 | ASSFGTGSEQY
13 | TRBJ1-1 | TRBV5-1 | ASSLGQGKVTEAF
15 | TRBJ2-1 | TRBV7-3 | ASSLGLAGTSYNEQF